Listed below are T cell receptor beta chains from one sample, sequenced in a study of cytomegalovirus exposure and HLA in healthy donors. TCRdb's copy holds only in-frame clones and misses some; the assay was immunoSEQ multiplex PCR. The data hold 80,000 to 95,000 clones, with 85% to 95% observed a single time. What was sequenced was PBMCs. The receptors shown here come from a woman aged 25 to 39 in good health and CMV-seropositive. Each CDR3 is given with its conserved first and last residue. The D gene is left open where the match is weak. Not every row has a clone size; where given, it reads once, few, many or a size class.

d_call | j_call | v_call | clone_size | cdr3_aa | cdr3_nt
TRBD2 | TRBJ2-4 | TRBV7-2 | - | CASSPGTSGPGYGKGIQYF | TGTGCCAGCAGCCCTGGGACTAGCGGGCCCGGTTATGGCAAAGGCATTCAGTACTTC
TRBD1 | TRBJ1-2 | TRBV4-1 | - | CASSQVTGDGYTF | TGCGCCAGCAGCCAAGTGACAGGGGATGGCTACACCTTC
TRBD2 | TRBJ2-5 | TRBV7-2 | - | CASSLVGGETQYF | TGTGCCAGCAGCTTAGTCGGGGGGGAGACCCAGTACTTC
TRBD2 | TRBJ2-1 | TRBV28 | - | CASTHTLAGFTDEQFF | TGTGCCAGCACCCACACTCTAGCGGGGTTCACGGATGAGCAGTTCTTC
- | TRBJ2-3 | TRBV19 | once | CASRPPGDTQYF | TGTGCCAGTAGACCCCCGGGAGATACGCAGTATTTT
- | TRBJ1-2 | TRBV10-3 | - | CATGDARESYGYTF | TGTGCCACTGGGGACGCCCGGGAGAGTTATGGCTACACCTTC
- | TRBJ1-1 | TRBV18 | - | CASSPPVLGRGWPAEAFF | TGTGCCAGCTCACCCCCCGTCCTTGGCAGGGGATGGCCCGCTGAAGCTTTCTTT
- | TRBJ2-1 | TRBV7-8 | - | CASSQIRRPPHNEQFF | TGTGCCAGCAGCCAAATCCGGAGACCTCCCCACAATGAGCAGTTCTTC
- | TRBJ2-1 | TRBV7-6 | once | CASSFGGANEQFF | TGTGCCAGCAGCTTTGGTGGGGCAAATGAGCAGTTCTTC
- | TRBJ2-3 | TRBV28 | - | CASSRLSTDTQYF | TGTGCCAGCAGTCGACTTAGCACAGATACGCAGTATTTT
- | TRBJ2-7 | TRBV28 | - | CASRGSDGGLSSYEQYF | TGTGCCAGCAGGGGATCGGACGGGGGTTTAAGCTCCTACGAGCAGTACTTC
TRBD1 | TRBJ2-7 | TRBV15 | - | CATSREWGGTGVEQYF | TGTGCCACCAGCAGAGAGTGGGGTGGGACAGGGGTTGAGCAGTACTTC
TRBD2 | TRBJ2-1 | TRBV9 | - | CASSAGLADNEQFF | TGTGCCAGCAGCGCGGGACTAGCGGACAATGAGCAGTTCTTC
TRBD2 | TRBJ2-3 | TRBV7-2 | once | CASSLMGSSGGDTQYF | TGTGCCAGCAGCTTAATGGGTTCTAGCGGGGGCGATACGCAGTATTTT
TRBD1 | TRBJ2-2 | TRBV9 | - | CASSKWGTGNTGELFF | TGTGCCAGCAGCAAGTGGGGGACAGGGAACACCGGGGAGCTGTTTTTT
- | TRBJ2-1 | TRBV10-3 | - | CAIIGPYNEQFF | TGTGCCATCATCGGTCCCTACAATGAGCAGTTCTTC
- | TRBJ2-7 | TRBV5-1 | - | CASSLVASVAYEQYF | TGCGCCAGCAGCTTGGTTGCTAGCGTAGCCTACGAGCAGTACTTC
- | TRBJ2-2 | TRBV30 | - | CAWPSGVTGELFF | TGTGCCTGGCCCTCGGGGGTGACCGGGGAGCTGTTTTTT
TRBD2 | TRBJ2-1 | TRBV10-3 | - | CAIRTGVGGRAGYNEQFF | TGTGCCATCAGGACCGGGGTAGGCGGGAGGGCGGGCTACAATGAGCAGTTCTTC
TRBD2 | TRBJ2-3 | TRBV11-2 | - | CASSLGGGPADTQYF | TGTGCCAGCAGCTTAGGGGGAGGGCCGGCAGATACGCAGTATTTT
- | TRBJ2-1 | TRBV20-1 | - | CSARGTFEQFF | TGCAGTGCTAGAGGGACATTTGAGCAGTTCTTC
TRBD2 | TRBJ2-7 | TRBV9 | - | CASSRRSSGSYGSSYEQYF | TGTGCCAGCAGTCGTCGGAGTAGCGGGAGCTATGGGAGCTCCTACGAGCAGTACTTC
TRBD2 | TRBJ2-1 | TRBV6-6 | - | CASSDGGGSLDEQFF | TGTGCCAGCAGCGACGGGGGAGGGTCTTTGGATGAGCAGTTCTTC
- | TRBJ1-4 | TRBV4-3 | - | CASSQATGFDEKLFF | TGCGCCAGCAGCCAAGCCACAGGGTTTGATGAAAAACTGTTTTTT
- | TRBJ2-3 | TRBV4-3 | few | CASSRSLSADTQYF | TGCGCCAGCAGCCGTTCCCTTTCTGCAGATACGCAGTATTTT
- | TRBJ2-7 | TRBV5-1 | - | CASSPLTGQQYF | TGCGCCAGCAGCCCACTGACAGGTCAGCAGTACTTC
- | TRBJ2-1 | TRBV30 | - | CAWSASLASFNEQFF | TGTGCCTGGAGTGCGAGTCTAGCTTCGTTCAATGAGCAGTTCTTC
- | TRBJ2-7 | TRBV11-2 | - | CASSLEFFGSEQYF | TGTGCCAGCAGCTTAGAATTTTTTGGGAGCGAGCAGTACTTC
- | TRBJ1-5 | TRBV6-5 | - | CASSYRESNQPQHF | TGTGCCAGCAGTTACCGAGAGAGCAATCAGCCCCAGCATTTT
TRBD2 | TRBJ2-2 | TRBV5-4 | - | CASSLDIAGVDGELFF | TGTGCCAGCAGCTTGGATATAGCGGGAGTGGACGGGGAGCTGTTTTTT
TRBD1 | TRBJ2-5 | TRBV28 | - | CASSDRGEETQYF | TGTGCCAGCAGTGACAGGGGAGAGGAGACCCAGTACTTC
- | TRBJ1-3 | TRBV18 | - | CASSPGLTNSGNTIYF | TGTGCCAGCTCCCCGGGACTTACTAACTCTGGAAACACCATATATTTT
- | TRBJ1-2 | TRBV7-2 | - | CASSPRGGAFYGYTF | TGTGCCAGCAGCCCTCGAGGGGGGGCGTTCTATGGCTACACCTTC
- | TRBJ2-7 | TRBV9 | - | CASSPEPGGDEQYF | TGTGCCAGCAGCCCCGAGCCCGGGGGAGACGAGCAGTACTTC
- | TRBJ1-5 | TRBV28 | - | CASRSTRNQPQHF | TGTGCCAGCAGGTCGACCAGGAATCAGCCCCAGCATTTT
TRBD2 | TRBJ2-7 | TRBV5-5 | - | CASSGSGRPSYEQYF | TGTGCCAGCAGCGGCAGCGGGAGGCCCTCCTACGAGCAGTACTTC
- | TRBJ2-7 | TRBV25-1 | - | CASSAYRDNSYEQYF | TGTGCCAGCAGTGCATACCGGGACAACTCCTACGAGCAGTACTTC
TRBD2 | TRBJ2-3 | TRBV11-2 | - | CASSLDPPSGGWGTDTQYF | TGTGCCAGCAGCTTAGATCCTCCTAGCGGGGGATGGGGCACAGATACGCAGTATTTT
- | TRBJ1-2 | TRBV6-5 | - | CASSYSKGGVGGYTF | TGTGCCAGCAGTTACTCGAAGGGGGGGGTTGGTGGCTACACCTTC
TRBD2 | TRBJ2-1 | TRBV6-4 | - | CASSETSGKYDEQFF | TGTGCCAGCAGTGAGACTAGCGGGAAATACGATGAGCAGTTCTTC